Here is one T cell receptor (beta chain) with its context. What it binds is not known. Donors, healthy HIV-negative adults, lacked recent acute infections or vaccinations. V lost 1 base and J lost 4, with 13 bases in between. Germline CDR1 MGHRA, CDR2 YSYEKL. This CDR3 region has 16 residues. The record originates from a study of shared clonotypes between healthy human individuals. For unsorted PBMC, roughly 0.3 ug DNA per replicate equaled tens of thousands of T cell genomes. Method: immunoSEQ multiplex PCR; TCRdb's copy keeps in-frame clones and lacks some. This table holds more than 450,000 clones, about four fifths found once. Study conclusions and caveats: An expected dependence of interdonor clonotype sharing on sequencing depth was noted.

The TCR sequence derives from a woman in her thirties or forties in good health. Some clones in this sample may be carry-over from other donors' samples. The sample consisted of PBMCs. The chain joins TRBV4-1 to TRBJ2-2, with D possibly TRBD2 on 5 matching bases. For the CDR3, the DNA is TGCGCCAGCAGCCAAGCGACTAACATGATCACCGGGGAGCTGTTTTTT. Its translation: CASSQATNMITGELFF.